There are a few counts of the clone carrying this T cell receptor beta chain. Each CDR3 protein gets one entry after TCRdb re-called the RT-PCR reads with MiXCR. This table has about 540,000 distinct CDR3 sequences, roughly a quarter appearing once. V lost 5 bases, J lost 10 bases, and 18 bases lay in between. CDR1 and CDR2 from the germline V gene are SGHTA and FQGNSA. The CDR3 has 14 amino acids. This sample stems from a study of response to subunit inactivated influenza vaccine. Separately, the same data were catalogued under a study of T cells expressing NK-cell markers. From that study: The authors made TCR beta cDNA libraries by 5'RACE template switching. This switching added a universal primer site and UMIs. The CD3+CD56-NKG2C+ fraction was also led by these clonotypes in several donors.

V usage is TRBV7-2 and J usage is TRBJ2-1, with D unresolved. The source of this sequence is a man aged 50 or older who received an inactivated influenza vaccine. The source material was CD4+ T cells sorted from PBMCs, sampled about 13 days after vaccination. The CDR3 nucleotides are TGTGCCAGCAGCCTCAAAATTAGAGAAGGGGAGCAGTTCTTC. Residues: CASSLKIREGEQFF.